The clone carrying this T cell receptor beta chain has ten or more counts. What it binds is not known. Patients aged 18 to 65 had newly diagnosed hyperthyroidism of under 2 months' duration. Trimming removed 0 bases from V and 8 bases from J, with 8 bases in between. The CDR3 has 13 residues. This sample stems from a study of T cells in Graves' hyperthyroidism and ophthalmopathy. Study results and limitations: Ophthalmopathy, as predicted by the model, came a median approximately 6.5 months after the prediction.

RNA transcripts yielded amplified TCR beta CDR3 regions. The HTBI primer set served for first-round RT-PCR of the TCR CDR3. In TCRdb, the multiplex PCR reads were re-called with MiXCR into one record per CDR3 protein. Found here are a few hundred thousand distinct CDR3 sequences, over 11% of them singletons; the top ten hold about 5.8%. The TCR originated in a woman aged 25 to 45 with Graves' hyperthyroidism that later progressed to Graves' ophthalmopathy. The sequenced sample was blood. V gene TRBV12-3 or TRBV12-4 combines with J gene TRBJ2-1, with D maybe TRBD2 (5 bases). CDR3 residues: CASSLAWGDEQFF. CDR3 nucleotide sequence: TGTGCCAGCAGTTTAGCATGGGGAGATGAGCAGTTCTTC.